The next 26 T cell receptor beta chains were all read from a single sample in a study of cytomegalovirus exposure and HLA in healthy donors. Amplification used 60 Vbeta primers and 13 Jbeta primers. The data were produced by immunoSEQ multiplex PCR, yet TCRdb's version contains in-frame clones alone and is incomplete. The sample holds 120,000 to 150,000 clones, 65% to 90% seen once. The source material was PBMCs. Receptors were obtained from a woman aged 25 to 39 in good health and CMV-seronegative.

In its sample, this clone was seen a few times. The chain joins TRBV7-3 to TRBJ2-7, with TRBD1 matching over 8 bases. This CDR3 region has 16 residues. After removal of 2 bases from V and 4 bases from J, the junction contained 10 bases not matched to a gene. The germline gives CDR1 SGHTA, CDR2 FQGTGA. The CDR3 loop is CASSLFGGTGGYEQYF. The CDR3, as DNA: TGTGCCAGCAGCTTATTTGGGGGGACAGGAGGTTACGAGCAGTACTTC.

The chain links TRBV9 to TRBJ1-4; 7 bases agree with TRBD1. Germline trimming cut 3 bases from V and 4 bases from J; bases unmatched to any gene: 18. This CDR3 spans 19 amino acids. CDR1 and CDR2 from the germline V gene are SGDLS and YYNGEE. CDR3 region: CASSATLNFRDSNNEKLFF. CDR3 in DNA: TGTGCCAGCAGCGCGACCCTTAATTTCCGGGACAGTAATAATGAAAAACTGTTTTTT.

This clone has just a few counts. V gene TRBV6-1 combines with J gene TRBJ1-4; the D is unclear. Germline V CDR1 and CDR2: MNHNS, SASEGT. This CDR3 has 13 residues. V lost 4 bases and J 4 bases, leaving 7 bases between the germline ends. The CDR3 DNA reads TGTGCCAGCAGTGGGCTGATTAATGAAAAACTGTTTTTT. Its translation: CASSGLINEKLFF.

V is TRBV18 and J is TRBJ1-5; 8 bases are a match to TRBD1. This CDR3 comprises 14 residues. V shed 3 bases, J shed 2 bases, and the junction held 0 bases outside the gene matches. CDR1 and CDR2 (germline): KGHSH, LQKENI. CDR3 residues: CASSPTGGNQPQHF. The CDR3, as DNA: TGTGCCAGCTCACCGACAGGGGGCAATCAGCCCCAGCATTTT.

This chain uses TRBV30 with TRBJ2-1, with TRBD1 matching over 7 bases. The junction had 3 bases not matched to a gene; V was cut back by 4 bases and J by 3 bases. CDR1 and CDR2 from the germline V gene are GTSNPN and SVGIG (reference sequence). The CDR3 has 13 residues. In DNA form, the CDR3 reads TGTGCCTGGAAAGGGGGCCACTACAATGAGCAGTTCTTC. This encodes CAWKGGHYNEQFF.

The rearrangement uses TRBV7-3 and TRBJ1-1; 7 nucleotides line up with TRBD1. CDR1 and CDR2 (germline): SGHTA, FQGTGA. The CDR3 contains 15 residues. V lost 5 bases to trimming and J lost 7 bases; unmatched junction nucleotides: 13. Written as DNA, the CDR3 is TGTGCCAGCAGCCCTAATGCCGGGGGACAGTATGAAGCTTTCTTT. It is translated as CASSPNAGGQYEAFF.

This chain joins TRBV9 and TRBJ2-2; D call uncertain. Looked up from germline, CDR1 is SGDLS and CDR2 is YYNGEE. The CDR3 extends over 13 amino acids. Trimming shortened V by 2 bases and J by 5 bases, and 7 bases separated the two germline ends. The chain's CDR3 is CASSVKQTGELFF. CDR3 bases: TGTGCCAGCAGCGTTAAACAGACCGGGGAGCTGTTTTTT.

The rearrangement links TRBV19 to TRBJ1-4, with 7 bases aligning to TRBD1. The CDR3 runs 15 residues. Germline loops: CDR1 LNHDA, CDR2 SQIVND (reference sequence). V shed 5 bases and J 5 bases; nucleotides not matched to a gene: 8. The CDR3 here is CASSGHRGINEKLFF. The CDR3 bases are TGTGCCAGTAGTGGACACAGGGGCATCAATGAAAAACTGTTTTTT.

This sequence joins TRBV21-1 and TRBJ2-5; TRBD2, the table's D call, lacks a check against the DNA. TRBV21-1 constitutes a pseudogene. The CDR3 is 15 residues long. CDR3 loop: CASSKGEGVVETQYF. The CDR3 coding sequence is TGTGCCAGCAGCAAAGGGGAGGGTGTCGTAGAGACCCAGTACTTC.

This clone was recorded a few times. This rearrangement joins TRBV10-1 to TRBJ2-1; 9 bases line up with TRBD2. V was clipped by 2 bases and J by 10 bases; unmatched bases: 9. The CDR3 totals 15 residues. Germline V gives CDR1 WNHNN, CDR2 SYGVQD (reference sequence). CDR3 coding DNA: TGCGCCAGCAGTGAGAGCCAGCGGGGGGCCCAAGAGCAGTTCTTC. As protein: CASSESQRGAQEQFF.

The DNA for the CDR3 is TGTGCCAGCAGCTTAGTTTCGGGACAGGGGGCGGGAAACACCATATATTTT. Translation: CASSLVSGQGAGNTIYF. J is TRBJ1-3 and V is TRBV7-2; 12 nucleotides match TRBD1. The CDR3 is made up of 17 amino acids. Germline CDR1 SGHTA, CDR2 FQGNSA. Trimming removed 1 base from V and 4 bases from J; junction bases left unmatched: 5.

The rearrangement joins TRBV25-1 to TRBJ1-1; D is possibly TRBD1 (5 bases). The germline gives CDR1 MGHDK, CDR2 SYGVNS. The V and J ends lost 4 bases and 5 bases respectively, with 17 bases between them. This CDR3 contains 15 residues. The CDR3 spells CASSARGGVVTEAFF. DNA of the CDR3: TGTGCCAGCAGTGCCCGGGGGGGGGTAGTAACTGAAGCTTTCTTT. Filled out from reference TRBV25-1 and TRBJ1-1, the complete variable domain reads EADIYQTPRYLVIGTGKKITLECSQTMGHDKMYWYQQDPGMELHLIHYSYGVNSTEKGDLSSESTVSRIRTEHFPLTLESARPSHTSQYLCASSARGGVVTEAFFGQGTRLTVV.

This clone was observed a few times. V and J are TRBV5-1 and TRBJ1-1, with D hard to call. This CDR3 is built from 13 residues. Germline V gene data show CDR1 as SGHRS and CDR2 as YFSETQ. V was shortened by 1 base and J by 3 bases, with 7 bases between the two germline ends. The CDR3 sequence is CASSLTAHTEAFF. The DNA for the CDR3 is TGCGCCAGCAGCTTGACAGCCCACACTGAAGCTTTCTTT.

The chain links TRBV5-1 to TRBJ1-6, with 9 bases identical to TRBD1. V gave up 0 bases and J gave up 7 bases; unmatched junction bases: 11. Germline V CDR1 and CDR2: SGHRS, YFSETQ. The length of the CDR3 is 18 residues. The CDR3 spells CASSLELQGAAPNSPLHF. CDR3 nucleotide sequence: TGCGCCAGCAGCTTGGAACTACAGGGGGCTGCTCCCAATTCACCCCTCCACTTT. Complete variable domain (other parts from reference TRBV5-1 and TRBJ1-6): KAGVTQTPRYLIKTRGQQVTLSCSPISGHRSVSWYQQTPGQGLQFLFEYFSETQRNKGNFPGRFSGRQFSNSRSEMNVSTLELGDSALYLCASSLELQGAAPNSPLHFGNGTRLTVT.

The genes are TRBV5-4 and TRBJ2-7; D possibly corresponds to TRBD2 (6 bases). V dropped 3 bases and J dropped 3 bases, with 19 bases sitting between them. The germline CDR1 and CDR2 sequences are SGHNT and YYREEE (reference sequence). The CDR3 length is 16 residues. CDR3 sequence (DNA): TGTGCCAGCAGCTCGGGACTTGGGGTGGGGATCTACGAGCAGTACTTC. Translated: CASSSGLGVGIYEQYF.

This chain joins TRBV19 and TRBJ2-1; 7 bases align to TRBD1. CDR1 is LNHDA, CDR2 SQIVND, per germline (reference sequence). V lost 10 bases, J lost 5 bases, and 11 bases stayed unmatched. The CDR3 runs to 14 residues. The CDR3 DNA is TGTGCCACCACGAAGGGACAGAGAAACAATGAGCAGTTCTTC. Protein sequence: CATTKGQRNNEQFF.

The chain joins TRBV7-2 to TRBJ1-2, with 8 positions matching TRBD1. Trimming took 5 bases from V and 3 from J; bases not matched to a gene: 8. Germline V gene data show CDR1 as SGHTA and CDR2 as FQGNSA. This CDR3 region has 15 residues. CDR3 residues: CASSARGLIDYGYTF. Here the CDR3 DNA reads TGTGCCAGCAGCGCCAGGGGGCTGATTGACTATGGCTACACCTTC.

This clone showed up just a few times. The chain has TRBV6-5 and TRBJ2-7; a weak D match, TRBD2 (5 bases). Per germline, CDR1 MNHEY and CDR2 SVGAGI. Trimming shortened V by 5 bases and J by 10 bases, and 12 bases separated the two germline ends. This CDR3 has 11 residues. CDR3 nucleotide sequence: TGTGCCAGCAGTCAACCGGGATCACAGTACTTC. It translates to CASSQPGSQYF.

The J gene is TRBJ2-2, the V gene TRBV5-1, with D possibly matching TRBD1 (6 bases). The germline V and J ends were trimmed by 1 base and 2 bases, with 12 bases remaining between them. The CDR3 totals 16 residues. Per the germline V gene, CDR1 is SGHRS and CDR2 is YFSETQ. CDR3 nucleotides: TGCGCCAGCAGCTTGCACGGGACAATTAACACCGGGGAGCTGTTTTTT. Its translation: CASSLHGTINTGELFF.

CDR3 protein: CASSGDFGQETQYF. The CDR3, as DNA: TGTGCCAGCAGTGGGGACTTTGGGCAAGAGACCCAGTACTTC. The rearrangement links TRBV2 to TRBJ2-5; D perhaps matches TRBD2 (6 bases). V was pared by 4 bases and J by 2 bases, with 11 bases between. Germline V CDR1 and CDR2: SNHLY, FYNNEI. This CDR3 comprises 14 residues.

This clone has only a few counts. This chain's CDR3 is CASSRQGRNYGYTF. The CDR3, as DNA: TGTGCCAGCAGTCGACAGGGGAGGAACTATGGCTACACCTTC. The rearrangement uses TRBV6-6 and TRBJ1-2, with 8 bases aligning to TRBD1. Germline V CDR1 and CDR2: MNHNY, SVGAGI (reference sequence). The CDR3 has 14 amino acids. The trim removed 5 bases at V and 2 bases at J, leaving 4 bases unmatched.

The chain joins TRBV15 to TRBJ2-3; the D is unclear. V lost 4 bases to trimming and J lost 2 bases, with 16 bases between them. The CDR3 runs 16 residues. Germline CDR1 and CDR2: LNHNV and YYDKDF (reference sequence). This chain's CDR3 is CATSTNYATFTDTQYF. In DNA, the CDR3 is TGTGCCACCAGCACCAACTACGCAACCTTCACAGATACGCAGTATTTT.

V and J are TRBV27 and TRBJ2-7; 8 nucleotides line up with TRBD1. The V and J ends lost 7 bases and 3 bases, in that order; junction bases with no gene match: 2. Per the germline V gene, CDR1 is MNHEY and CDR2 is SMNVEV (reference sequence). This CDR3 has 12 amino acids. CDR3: CASIGQGYEQYF. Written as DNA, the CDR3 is TGTGCCAGCATCGGACAGGGCTACGAGCAGTACTTC.

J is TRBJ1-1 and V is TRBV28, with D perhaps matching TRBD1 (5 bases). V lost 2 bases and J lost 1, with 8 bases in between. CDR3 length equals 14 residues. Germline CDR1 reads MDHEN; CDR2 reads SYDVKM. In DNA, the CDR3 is TGTGCCAGCAGTTTACAGGGTAAGAACACTGAAGCTTTCTTT. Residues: CASSLQGKNTEAFF.

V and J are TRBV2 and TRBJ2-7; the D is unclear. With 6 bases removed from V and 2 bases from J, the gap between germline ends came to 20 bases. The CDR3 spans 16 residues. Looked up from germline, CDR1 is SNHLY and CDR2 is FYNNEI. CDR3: CASSDPGSYRPYEQYF. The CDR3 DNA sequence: TGTGCCAGCAGCGACCCAGGAAGCTATCGACCCTACGAGCAGTACTTC.

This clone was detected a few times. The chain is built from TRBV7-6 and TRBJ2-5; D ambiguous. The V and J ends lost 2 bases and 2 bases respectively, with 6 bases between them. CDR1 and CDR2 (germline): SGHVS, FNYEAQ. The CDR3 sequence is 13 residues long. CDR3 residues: CASSLFRQETQYF. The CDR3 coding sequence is TGTGCCAGCAGCTTATTCCGGCAAGAGACCCAGTACTTC.